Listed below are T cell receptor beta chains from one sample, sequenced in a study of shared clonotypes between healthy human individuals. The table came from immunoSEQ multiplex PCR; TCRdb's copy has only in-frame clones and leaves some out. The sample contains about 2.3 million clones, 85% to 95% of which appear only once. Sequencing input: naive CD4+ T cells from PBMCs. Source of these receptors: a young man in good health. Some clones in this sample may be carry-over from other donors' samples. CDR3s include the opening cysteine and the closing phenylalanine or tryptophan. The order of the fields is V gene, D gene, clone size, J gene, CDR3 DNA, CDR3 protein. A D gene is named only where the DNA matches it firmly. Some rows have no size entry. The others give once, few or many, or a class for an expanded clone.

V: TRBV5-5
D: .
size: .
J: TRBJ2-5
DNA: TGTGCCAGCAGCCGGACAGCCTTCCAAGAGACCCAGTACTTC
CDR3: CASSRTAFQETQYF

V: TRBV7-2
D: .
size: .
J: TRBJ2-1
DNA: TGTGCCAGCAGCTTAGGGAGGGTATCCTACAATGAGCAGTTCTTC
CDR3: CASSLGRVSYNEQFF

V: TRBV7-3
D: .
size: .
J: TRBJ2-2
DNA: TGTGCCAGCAGCTTACGGGGCGGATACGGGGAGCTGTTTTTT
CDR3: CASSLRGGYGELFF

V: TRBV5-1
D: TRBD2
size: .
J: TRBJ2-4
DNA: TGCGCCAGCAGCTTGGGGTCTAGCGGAAAAAACATTCAGTACTTC
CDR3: CASSLGSSGKNIQYF

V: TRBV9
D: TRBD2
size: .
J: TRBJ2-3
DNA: TGTGCCAGCAGCACCGGACTAGTCGGTGGCACAGATACGCAGTATTTT
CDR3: CASSTGLVGGTDTQYF

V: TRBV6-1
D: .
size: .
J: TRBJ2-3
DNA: TGTGCCAGCAGTGAACCGGGGGCCGGCACAGATACGCAGTATTTT
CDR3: CASSEPGAGTDTQYF

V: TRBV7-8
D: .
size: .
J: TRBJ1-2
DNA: TGTGCCAGCAGCTTAGGACAGGCAAAAGTCTATGGCTACACCTTC
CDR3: CASSLGQAKVYGYTF

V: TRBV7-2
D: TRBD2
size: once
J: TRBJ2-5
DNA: TGTGCCAGCAGCCATCCCCTAGCGGGAGGGCTCCAAGAGACCCAGTACTTC
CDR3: CASSHPLAGGLQETQYF

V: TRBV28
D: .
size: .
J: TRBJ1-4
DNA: TGTGCCAGCAGACTCGGACGGAATGAAAAACTGTTTTTT
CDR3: CASRLGRNEKLFF

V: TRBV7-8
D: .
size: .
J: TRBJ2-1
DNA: TGTGCCAGCAGCTTTGACAGTGGCTCCTACAATGAGCAGTTCTTC
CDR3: CASSFDSGSYNEQFF

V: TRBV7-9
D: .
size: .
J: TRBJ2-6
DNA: TGTGCCAGCAGCTTAAGGCTCTCTGGGGCCAACGTCCTGACTTTC
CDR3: CASSLRLSGANVLTF

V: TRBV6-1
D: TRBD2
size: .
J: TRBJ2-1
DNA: TGTGCCAGCAGACTAGCGGGAGCCTCCTACAATGAGCAGTTCTTC
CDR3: CASRLAGASYNEQFF

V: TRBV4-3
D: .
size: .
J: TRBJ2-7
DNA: TGCGCCAGCAGCCAAGACAGAGGAAGCTCCTACGAGCAGTACTTC
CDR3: CASSQDRGSSYEQYF

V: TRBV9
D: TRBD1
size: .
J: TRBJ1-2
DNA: TGTGCCAGCAGCGTAGCTAACCCAGGGGGTTATGGGGTTGATGGCTACACCTTC
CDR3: CASSVANPGGYGVDGYTF

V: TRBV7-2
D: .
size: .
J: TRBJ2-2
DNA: TGTGCCAGCAGTCTACAGGCGTGGCCTACCGGGGAGCTGTTTTTT
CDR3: CASSLQAWPTGELFF

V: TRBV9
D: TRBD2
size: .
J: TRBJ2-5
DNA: TGTGCCAGCAGCGTAGGAGTAGCGGGAGGGGGCCAAGAGACCCAGTACTTC
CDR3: CASSVGVAGGGQETQYF

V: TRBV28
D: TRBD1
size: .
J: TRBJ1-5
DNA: TGTGCCAGCAGCAAGACAGGGCCCAATCAGCCCCAGCATTTT
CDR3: CASSKTGPNQPQHF

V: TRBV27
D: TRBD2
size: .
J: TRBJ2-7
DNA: TGTGCCAGCAGAGCGCAAACGGGCGGGAGGTTCTACGAGCAGTACTTC
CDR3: CASRAQTGGRFYEQYF

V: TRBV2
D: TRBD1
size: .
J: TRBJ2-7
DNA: TGTGCCAGCAGTGAAGACAGGGGAAGTTACGAGCAGTACTTC
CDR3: CASSEDRGSYEQYF

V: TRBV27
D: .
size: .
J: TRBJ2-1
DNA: TGTGCCAGCAGTTTAATGGTCCTCAAGGGAATCGATGAGCAGTTCTTC
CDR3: CASSLMVLKGIDEQFF

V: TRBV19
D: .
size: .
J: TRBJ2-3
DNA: TGTGCCGCCAGGACCGCGGGCACAGATACGCAGTATTTT
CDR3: CAARTAGTDTQYF

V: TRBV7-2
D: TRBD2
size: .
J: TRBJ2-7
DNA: TGTGCCAGCACCTTGGGGGAGGGAAGCTCCTACGAGCAGTACTTC
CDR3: CASTLGEGSSYEQYF

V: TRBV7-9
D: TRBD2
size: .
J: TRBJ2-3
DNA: TGTGCCAGCAGCTTCGGACTAGCGGGAGGGGATACGCAGTATTTT
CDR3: CASSFGLAGGDTQYF

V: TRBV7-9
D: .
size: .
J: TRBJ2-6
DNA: TGTGCCAGCAGTCTACAGGGTACCGGGGCCAACGTCCTGACTTTC
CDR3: CASSLQGTGANVLTF

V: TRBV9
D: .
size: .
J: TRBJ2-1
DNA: TGTGCCAGCGGACAAAACTCCGGCAATGAGCAGTTCTTC
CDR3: CASGQNSGNEQFF

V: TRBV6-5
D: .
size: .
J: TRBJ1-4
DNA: TGTGCCAGCAGTTACGGGCGGGGAGCAACTAATGAAAAACTGTTTTTT
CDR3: CASSYGRGATNEKLFF

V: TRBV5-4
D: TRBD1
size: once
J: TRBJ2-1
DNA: TGTGCCAGCAGCGTGACCGGGACAGGGCTAGTGGACTACAATGAGCAGTTCTTC
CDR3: CASSVTGTGLVDYNEQFF

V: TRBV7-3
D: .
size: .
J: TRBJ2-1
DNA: TGTGCCAGCAGCTTAACTCCGTGGGGTAATGAGCAGTTCTTC
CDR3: CASSLTPWGNEQFF

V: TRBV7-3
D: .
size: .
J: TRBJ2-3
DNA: TGTGCCAGCAGCTTGGTCCTGGGGGATACGCAGTATTTT
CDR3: CASSLVLGDTQYF

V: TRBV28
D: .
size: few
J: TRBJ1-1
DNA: TGTGCCAGCAGCCCCGCGGGAGCAGGGGAGGACACTGAAGCTTTCTTT
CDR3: CASSPAGAGEDTEAFF

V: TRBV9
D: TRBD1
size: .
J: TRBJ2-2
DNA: TGTGCCAGCACAACCTTTGGGACAGGGAGAACCGGGGAGCTGTTTTTT
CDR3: CASTTFGTGRTGELFF

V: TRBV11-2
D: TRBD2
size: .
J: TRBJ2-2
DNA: TGTGCCAGCAGCTTAGGTCGGGGAGGGGACACCGGGGAGCTGTTTTTT
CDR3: CASSLGRGGDTGELFF

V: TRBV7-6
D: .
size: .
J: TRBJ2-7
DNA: TGTGCCAGCAGCTTAGAAGTAGCACCCTCCTACGAGCAGTACTTC
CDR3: CASSLEVAPSYEQYF

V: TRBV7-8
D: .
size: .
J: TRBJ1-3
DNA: TGTGCCAGCAGCTTAGCGGCCAGGTCGGGTGGAAACACCATATATTTT
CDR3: CASSLAARSGGNTIYF